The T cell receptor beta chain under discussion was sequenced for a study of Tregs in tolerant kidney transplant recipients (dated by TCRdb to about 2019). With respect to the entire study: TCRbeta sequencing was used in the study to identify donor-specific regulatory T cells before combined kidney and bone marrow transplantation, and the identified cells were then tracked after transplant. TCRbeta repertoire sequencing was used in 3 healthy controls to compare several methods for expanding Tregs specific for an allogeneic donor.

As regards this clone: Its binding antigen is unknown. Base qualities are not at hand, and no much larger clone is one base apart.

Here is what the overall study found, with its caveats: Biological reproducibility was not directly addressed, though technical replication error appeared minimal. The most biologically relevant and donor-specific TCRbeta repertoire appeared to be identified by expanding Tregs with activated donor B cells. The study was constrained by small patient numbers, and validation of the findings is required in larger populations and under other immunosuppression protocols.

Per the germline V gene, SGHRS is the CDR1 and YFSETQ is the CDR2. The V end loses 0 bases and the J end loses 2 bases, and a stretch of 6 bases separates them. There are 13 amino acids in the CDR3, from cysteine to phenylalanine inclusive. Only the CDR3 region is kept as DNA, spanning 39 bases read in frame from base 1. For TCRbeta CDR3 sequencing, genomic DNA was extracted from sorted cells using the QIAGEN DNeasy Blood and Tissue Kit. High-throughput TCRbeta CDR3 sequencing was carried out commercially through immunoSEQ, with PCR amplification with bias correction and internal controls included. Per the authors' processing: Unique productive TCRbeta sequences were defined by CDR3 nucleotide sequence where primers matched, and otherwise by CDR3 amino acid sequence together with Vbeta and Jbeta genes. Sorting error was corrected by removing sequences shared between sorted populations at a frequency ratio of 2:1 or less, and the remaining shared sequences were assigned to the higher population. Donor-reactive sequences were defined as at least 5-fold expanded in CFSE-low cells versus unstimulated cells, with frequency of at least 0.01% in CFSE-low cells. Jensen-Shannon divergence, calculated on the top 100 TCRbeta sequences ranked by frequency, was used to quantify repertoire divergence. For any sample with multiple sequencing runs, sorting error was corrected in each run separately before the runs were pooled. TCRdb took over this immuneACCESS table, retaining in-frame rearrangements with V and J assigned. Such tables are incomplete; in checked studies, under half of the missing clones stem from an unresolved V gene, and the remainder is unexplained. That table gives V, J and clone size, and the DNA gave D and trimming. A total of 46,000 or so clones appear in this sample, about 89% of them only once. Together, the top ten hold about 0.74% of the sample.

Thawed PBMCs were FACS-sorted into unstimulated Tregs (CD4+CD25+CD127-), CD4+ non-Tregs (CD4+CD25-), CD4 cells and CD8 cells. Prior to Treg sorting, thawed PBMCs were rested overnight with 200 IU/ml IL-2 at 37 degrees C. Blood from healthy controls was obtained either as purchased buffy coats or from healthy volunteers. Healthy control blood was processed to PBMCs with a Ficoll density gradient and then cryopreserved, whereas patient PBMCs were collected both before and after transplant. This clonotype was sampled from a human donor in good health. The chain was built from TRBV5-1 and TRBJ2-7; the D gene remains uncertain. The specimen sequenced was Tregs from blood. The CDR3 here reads CASSLGLTYEQYF. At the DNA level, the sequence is TGCGCCAGCAGCTTGGGCTTGACCTACGAGCAGTACTTC.